This TCR beta chain was documented in a study of blood T cell repertoires in COVID-19. As for the study in general: From the United States, Italy and Spain came samples of acute and convalescent COVID-19.

TCRdb's copy holds only in-frame clones and misses some; the assay was immunoSEQ multiplex PCR. The sample has over 100,000 clones, 70% to 90% seen once. This receptor was identified in a man aged 45 to 65 with acute or convalescent COVID-19. Sequencing was done on a sample of peripheral blood.

As DNA, the CDR3 is TGTGCCAGCAGTCCGACGGGGGTACTAGCGGGAGGCTCCTCCTACAATGAGCAGTTCTTC. It codes for CASSPTGVLAGGSSYNEQFF. V usage is TRBV28 and J usage is TRBJ2-1, with 12 bases lining up with TRBD2. The CDR3 totals 20 residues. V gave up 5 bases and J gave up 0 bases; unmatched junction bases: 14. Per the germline V gene, CDR1 is MDHEN and CDR2 is SYDVKM.